These 22 T cell receptor beta chains originate from one sample sequenced in a study of blood T cell repertoires in COVID-19. Here immunoSEQ multiplex PCR was the method, and the copy in TCRdb shows in-frame clones only, minus some. This sample has around 290,000 clones, with approximately 86% found just once. What was sequenced was PBMCs or T cells enriched from blood (not recorded which). The source of these receptors is a woman between 18 and 30 years old who had recovered from COVID-19.

This clone was recorded once. The chain joins TRBV11-3 to TRBJ2-1; D is unclear. The V and J ends lost 1 base and 6 bases respectively, with 4 bases between them. Germline values: CDR1 SGHNT, CDR2 YENEEA. The CDR3 covers 12 residues. CDR3 DNA sequence: TGTGCCAGCAGCTTAGTGAGCAATGAGCAGTTCTTC. Encoded protein: CASSLVSNEQFF. The variable domain in full, with the rest retrieved from reference TRBV11-3 and TRBJ2-1, is EAGVVQSPRYKIIEKKQPVAFWCNPISGHNTLYWYLQNLGQGPELLIRYENEEAVDDSQLPKDRFSAERLKGVDSTLKIQPAELGDSAVYLCASSLVSNEQFFGPGTRLTVL.

This clone was picked up one time. The J gene is TRBJ2-2, the V gene TRBV28; 12 bases are a match to TRBD1. J gave up 3 bases and V 9 bases, and 11 bases lay outside the gene matches. Germline-derived CDR1 and CDR2 are MDHEN and SYDVKM. The CDR3 totals 17 residues. The CDR3 coding sequence is TGTGCCAGTCCGGGGGACAGGGGGCGAGATGACACCGGGGAGCTGTTTTTT. It translates to CASPGDRGRDDTGELFF.

The chain combines TRBV27 with TRBJ1-1; D is ambiguous. Per the germline V gene, CDR1 is MNHEY and CDR2 is SMNVEV (reference sequence). The CDR3 spans 16 residues. The V and J ends lost 5 bases and 0 bases respectively, with 16 bases between them. Here the CDR3 reads CASSRRRQAMNTEAFF. The CDR3 nucleotides read TGTGCCAGCAGTCGCAGGAGGCAGGCCATGAACACTGAAGCTTTCTTT.

The V call is TRBV19, the J call TRBJ1-3; tentatively, D is TRBD1 (5 bases). Germline-derived CDR1 and CDR2 are LNHDA and SQIVND (reference sequence). The CDR3 has 15 amino acids. Trimming left V 4 bases short and J 0 bases short, with 10 bases between. CDR3 nucleotide sequence: TGTGCCAGTAGTACAAGACAGAGCTCTGGAAACACCATATATTTT. It specifies CASSTRQSSGNTIYF.

This rearrangement joins TRBV6-5 to TRBJ1-4; 8 nucleotides agree with TRBD1. The CDR3 is 15 residues long. Germline V lookup: CDR1 MNHEY, CDR2 SVGAGI. V was clipped by 6 bases and J by 8 bases; unmatched bases: 11. CDR3 nucleotides: TGTGCCAGCAGGGTCGACAGGGGTCGAGGCGAAAAACTGTTTTTT. This translates into CASRVDRGRGEKLFF.

The J gene is TRBJ2-1, the V gene TRBV5-1; 8 positions match TRBD2. CDR1 is SGHRS and CDR2 is YFSETQ in the germline V gene. This CDR3 is 16 amino acids long. The V and J ends lost 0 bases and 10 bases, in that order; junction bases with no gene match: 12. The DNA of the CDR3 is TGCGCCAGCAGCTTGGCCAGAACTAGCGGTGAAGGGGAGCAGTTCTTC. This codes for CASSLARTSGEGEQFF.

The rearrangement joins TRBV4-3 to TRBJ1-1; D is uncertain. The V gene's germline CDR1 is LGHNA and CDR2 YSLEER. V lost 0 bases and J 6 bases, leaving 11 bases between the germline ends. The CDR3 sequence is 14 residues long. The DNA for the CDR3 is TGCGCCAGCAGCCAAGACAGGTGGGTAGCTGAAGCTTTCTTT. The encoded protein is CASSQDRWVAEAFF.

This clone has just a few counts. The rearrangement uses TRBV11-3 and TRBJ1-5; TRBD1 matches 9 bases. The CDR3 consists of 17 residues. With V trimmed by 1 base and J by 4 bases, 8 bases remained unmatched. In germline, CDR1 is SGHNT, CDR2 YENEEA. In nucleotides, the CDR3 is TGTGCCAGCAGCTTAGGCCGACAGGGGGAGATTAATCAGCCCCAGCATTTT. Translating gives CASSLGRQGEINQPQHF.

The genes are TRBV6-5 and TRBJ2-1; possible D gene TRBD1, 7 bases. This CDR3 has 15 residues. V lost 5 bases, J lost 3 bases, and 14 bases lay in between. Germline values: CDR1 MNHEY, CDR2 SVGAGI. The chain's CDR3 is CASSTGDSLYNEQFF. DNA of the CDR3: TGTGCCAGCAGTACAGGGGACTCACTCTACAATGAGCAGTTCTTC.

The V gene is TRBV7-2, the J gene TRBJ1-4; 9 bases agree with TRBD1. V shed 5 bases and J 8 bases; nucleotides not matched to a gene: 12. The CDR3 sequence is 16 residues long. The germline CDR1 and CDR2 sequences are SGHTA and FQGNSA. The CDR3 loop reads CASSVDPGQGEEKLFF. The CDR3 DNA follows: TGTGCCAGCAGCGTCGATCCGGGACAGGGTGAAGAAAAACTGTTTTTT.

The chain uses TRBV3-1 (or the pseudogene TRBV3-2) and TRBJ1-5; no firm D call. Germline V lookup: CDR1 LGHDT, CDR2 YNNKEL (reference sequence). There are 12 residues in the CDR3. V was trimmed by 5 bases and J by 10 bases, leaving 12 bases between them. The CDR3 loop is CASSTRSGPQHF. The DNA for the CDR3 is TGTGCCAGCAGCACTCGATCGGGTCCCCAGCATTTT.

V usage is TRBV18 and J usage is TRBJ1-3; D not certain. Germline V gene sequence: CDR1 KGHSH, CDR2 LQKENI. Trimming took off 8 bases at V and 0 bases at J, with 17 bases between the two ends. This CDR3 region has 16 residues. The CDR3 protein is CASLPSGLRSGNTIYF. The CDR3 nucleotides are TGTGCCAGCCTACCTAGTGGACTGCGCTCTGGAAACACCATATATTTT.

The J gene is TRBJ1-3, the V gene TRBV13; D not resolved. Trimming pared 0 bases from V and 1 base from J, leaving 7 bases between. CDR1 is PRHDT, CDR2 FYEKMQ, per germline (reference sequence). This CDR3 is 15 amino acids long. CDR3 in DNA: TGTGCCAGCAGCTTAGGACCGAGATCTGGAAACACCATATATTTT. Encoded protein: CASSLGPRSGNTIYF.

This chain uses TRBV29-1 with TRBJ1-1; 10 positions match TRBD1. The trim removed 4 bases at V and 5 bases at J, leaving 10 bases unmatched. This CDR3 has 15 residues. In germline, CDR1 is SQVTM, CDR2 ANQGSEA. The CDR3 nucleotides are TGCAGCGTTGTAGAGGGTTTGGACAGGGGGACTGAAGCTTTCTTT. It specifies CSVVEGLDRGTEAFF.

The V call is TRBV3-1 (or the pseudogene TRBV3-2), the J call TRBJ2-7, with a possible D match to TRBD2 (6 bases). The germline CDR1 and CDR2 sequences are LGHDT and YNNKEL (reference sequence). This CDR3 contains 13 residues. Trimming removed 4 bases at V and 2 bases at J, with 9 bases between. The DNA for the CDR3 is TGTGCCAGCAGCCCCCGGGAGCCCTACGAGCAGTACTTC. Translating gives CASSPREPYEQYF.

The V and J genes are TRBV10-1 and TRBJ2-5, with a weak D call TRBD1 (6 bases). Trimming stripped 2 bases from V and 0 bases from J, with 13 bases between. The germline V gene has CDR1 WNHNN and CDR2 SYGVQD (reference sequence). This CDR3 comprises 16 residues. The CDR3 region has the DNA TGCGCCAGCAGTGAGGGGGAAGGGGGTCACCAAGAGACCCAGTACTTC. Its translation: CASSEGEGGHQETQYF.

The rearrangement joins TRBV7-9 to TRBJ1-3, with D tentatively TRBD1 (6 bases). CDR3 length equals 16 residues. The ends were cut back, 5 bases at V and 0 bases at J, with 14 bases in the middle. Germline loops: CDR1 SEHNR, CDR2 FQNEAQ (reference sequence). The CDR3 region has the DNA TGTGCCAGCAGCACTATGCGGGGGCGCTCTGGAAACACCATATATTTT. Translating gives CASSTMRGRSGNTIYF. Supplemented by reference TRBV7-9 and TRBJ1-3, the full variable domain reads DTGVSQNPRHKITKRGQNVTFRCDPISEHNRLYWYRQTLGQGPEFLTYFQNEAQLEKSRLLSDRFSAERPKGSFSTLEIQRTEQGDSAMYLCASSTMRGRSGNTIYFGEGSWLTVV.

The sample holds one count of this clone. V gene TRBV14 combines with J gene TRBJ2-5, with D tentatively TRBD2 (7 bases). Trimming cost V 4 bases and J 5 bases, with 17 bases left between them. This CDR3 comprises 15 residues. CDR1 SGHDN and CDR2 FVKESK come from the germline V gene. CDR3 coding DNA: TGTGCCAGCAGCCCGCAACGGGGGGCCTTGGAGACCCAGTACTTC. Translation gives CASSPQRGALETQYF.

The chain employs TRBV6-4 and TRBJ2-2; D perhaps matches TRBD2 (5 bases). Trimming removed 4 bases from V and 4 bases from J, with 13 bases in between. The CDR3 is 15 residues long. The germline V gene has CDR1 MRHNA and CDR2 SNTAGT. In nucleotides, the CDR3 is TGTGCCAGCAGTGCGAGCGGAACCTCCACCGGGGAGCTGTTTTTT. This codes for CASSASGTSTGELFF.

This clone has a handful of counts. The V gene is TRBV27, the J gene TRBJ1-5; unclear D gene. Germline CDR1 reads MNHEY; CDR2 reads SMNVEV (reference sequence). This CDR3 has 12 residues. With 8 bases removed from V and 10 bases from J, the gap between germline ends came to 15 bases. CDR3 residues: CASGSNYTPQHF. As DNA, the CDR3 is TGTGCCAGCGGATCCAACTACACTCCCCAGCATTTT.

This chain connects TRBV19 to TRBJ2-7; D may be TRBD1 (6 bases). The CDR3 length is 12 residues. V lost 6 bases, J lost 4 bases, and 10 bases lay in between. The germline gives CDR1 LNHDA, CDR2 SQIVND (reference sequence). The CDR3 nucleotides are TGTGCCAGTAGCGCCACAGGGTACGAGCAGTACTTC. Protein: CASSATGYEQYF.

The rearrangement joins TRBV2 to TRBJ1-2; TRBD1 agrees at 8 bases. The length of the CDR3 is 20 residues. Germline V lookup: CDR1 SNHLY, CDR2 FYNNEI. V lost 6 bases to trimming and J lost 6 bases; unmatched junction nucleotides: 27. The CDR3 sequence is CASRVPRLGHSAGTGDGYTF. The CDR3 DNA follows: TGTGCCAGCAGGGTGCCCCGGTTAGGCCACTCGGCCGGGACAGGAGATGGCTACACCTTC.